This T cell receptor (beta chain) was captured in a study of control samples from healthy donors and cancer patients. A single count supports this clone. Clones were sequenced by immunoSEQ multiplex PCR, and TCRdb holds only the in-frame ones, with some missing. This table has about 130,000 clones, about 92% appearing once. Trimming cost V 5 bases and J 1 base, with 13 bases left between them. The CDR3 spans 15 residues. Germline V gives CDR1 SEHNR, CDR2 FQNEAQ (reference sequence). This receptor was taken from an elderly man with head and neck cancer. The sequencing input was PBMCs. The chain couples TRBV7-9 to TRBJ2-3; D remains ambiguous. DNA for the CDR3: TGTGCCAGCAGCCGTTTAACCTCTGGCACAGATACGCAGTATTTT. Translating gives CASSRLTSGTDTQYF.